The 12 T cell receptor beta chains below all came from one sample that was sequenced in a study of human T cells and chemical hapten exposure. One entry per CDR3 protein, called by TCRdb with MiXCR from the RACE reads. Of about 42,000 distinct CDR3 sequences in the sample, approximately 9% were seen once. Time point denoted: patch test 2, 6 weeks after DPC sensitization. The treatment here: therapeutic diphenylcyclopropenone sensitization with weekly scalp DPC. The sequencing used whole blood, collected in connection with sensitization to the hapten diphenylcyclopropenone (DPC). The receptor source for this set is a woman aged 40 to 50 with alopecia areata. Some clones in this sample may be carry-over from other donors' samples.

The V gene is TRBV10-2, the J gene TRBJ1-1, with no clear D. The CDR3 sequence is 14 residues long. Per the germline V gene, CDR1 is WSHSY and CDR2 is SAAADI. V was shortened by 8 bases and J by 1 base, with 14 bases between the two germline ends. In nucleotides, the CDR3 is TGCGCCAGCGCCTTGTCCGGGCAGAACACTGAAGCTTTCTTT. This translates into CASALSGQNTEAFF.

This clonotype was detected ten times or more. The rearrangement joins TRBV24-1 to TRBJ2-3; D uncertain. The CDR3 is 15 residues long. V lost 2 bases, J lost 3 bases, and 11 bases lay in between. The V gene's germline CDR1 is KGHDR and CDR2 SFDVKD. The CDR3 here is CATSDSTVATDTQYF. In nucleotides, the CDR3 is TGTGCCACCAGTGATTCGACGGTAGCTACAGATACGCAGTATTTT.

This clonotype has ten or more counts. This chain links TRBV12-3 or TRBV12-4 with TRBJ1-2; 7 positions agree with TRBD1. V was clipped by 5 bases and J by 4 bases; unmatched bases: 7. The CDR3 loop spans 14 amino acids. In DNA, the CDR3 is TGTGCCAGCAGTCACCCGGGGACAGCCTATGGCTACACCTTC. It specifies CASSHPGTAYGYTF.

The gene calls are TRBV7-2 and TRBJ1-3; weak D call: TRBD1 (6 bases). Germline V gene sequence: CDR1 SGHTA, CDR2 FQGNSA. V dropped 5 bases and J dropped 3 bases, with 14 bases sitting between them. The length of the CDR3 is 15 residues. CDR3 coding DNA: TGTGCCAGCAGCCATTCAAGGGGGAATGGAAACACCATATATTTT. It encodes CASSHSRGNGNTIYF.

This clonotype was seen ten or more times. This sequence joins TRBV14 and TRBJ2-7; D is uncertain. The germline V gene encodes CDR1 SGHDN and CDR2 FVKESK. This CDR3 has 11 amino acids. The V and J ends lost 5 bases and 6 bases respectively, with 8 bases between them. The CDR3 bases are TGTGCCAGCAGCAACCGCGGCGAGCAGTACTTC. Residues: CASSNRGEQYF.

This clonotype was recorded many times. The rearrangement uses TRBV4-1 and TRBJ1-1, with no clear D. Trimming removed 0 bases from V and 11 bases from J, with 13 bases in between. The CDR3 contains 13 residues. Germline V gene lookup returns CDR1 MGHRA and CDR2 YSYEKL. CDR3 nucleotides: TGCGCCAGCAGCCAAGATGGGCAGCCCAGGGCTTTCTTT. It yields the protein CASSQDGQPRAFF.

This clonotype was counted ten times or more. This chain connects TRBV10-1 to TRBJ2-5, with D uncertain. Trimming took 8 bases from V and 3 from J, leaving 28 bases between them. Germline values: CDR1 WNHNN, CDR2 SYGVQD (reference sequence). This CDR3 region has 18 residues. CDR3 loop: CASPPVVLGRGAKETQYF. The CDR3 nucleotides are TGCGCCAGCCCCCCCGTCGTGCTCGGGCGAGGCGCGAAAGAGACCCAGTACTTC.

There are a few counts of this clonotype. One base away lies a much larger clone, so this may be a sequencing read error. The V call is TRBV5-1, the J call TRBJ2-5; D perhaps matches TRBD1 (5 bases). This CDR3 is 14 amino acids long. CDR1 and CDR2 from the germline V gene are SGHRS and YFSETQ. V gave up 0 bases and J gave up 5 bases, with 11 bases separating them. CDR3: CASSLGQQHETQYF. The CDR3 coding sequence is TGCGCCAGCAGCTTGGGACAGCAGCACGAGACCCAGTACTTC.

Of note for this clonotype: Mismatch with germline at one junction end may stem from a read error. This chain links TRBV7-6 with TRBJ2-2; 8 bases line up with TRBD1. The CDR3 has 17 amino acids. Germline-derived CDR1 and CDR2 are SGHVS and FNYEAQ. The CDR3 here is CVSSSRPGGAVPGELFF. CDR3 bases: TGTGTCAGCAGCTCGCGTCCAGGGGGCGCGGTCCCCGGGGAGCTGTTTTTT.

The genes are TRBV20-1 and TRBJ2-1; unclear D gene. Trimming shortened V by 4 bases and J by 7 bases, and 8 bases separated the two germline ends. Germline V gene data show CDR1 as DFQATT and CDR2 as SNEGSKA (reference sequence). CDR3 length equals 11 residues. This chain's CDR3 is CSAIPRNEQFF. Written as DNA, the CDR3 is TGCAGTGCTATCCCTCGGAATGAGCAGTTCTTC.

This clonotype was found many times. The rearrangement links TRBV7-3 to TRBJ2-3; maybe TRBD2 (5 bases). Germline V gene data show CDR1 as SGHTA and CDR2 as FQGTGA. This CDR3 region has 15 residues. V was trimmed by 5 bases and J by 4 bases, leaving 16 bases between them. CDR3 region: CASSQSGLRADTQYF. The CDR3 region has the DNA TGTGCCAGCAGCCAATCCGGGCTGAGGGCAGATACGCAGTATTTT.

This clonotype was counted at least ten times. V is TRBV12-3 or TRBV12-4 and J is TRBJ1-1; TRBD1 is a possible D gene (5 bases). The CDR3 runs 14 residues. V lost 2 bases, J lost 7 bases, and 14 bases lay in between. The CDR3 DNA reads as TGTGCCAGCAGTTTATGGGGGAGCAAGAATGAAGCTTTCTTT. Translated: CASSLWGSKNEAFF.